The 20 T cell receptor beta chains reported below all come from one sample, sequenced in a study of response to subunit inactivated influenza vaccine. TCRdb processed the RT-PCR reads anew with MiXCR; each CDR3 protein has one entry. This sample has 540,000 or so distinct CDR3 sequences, with around 13% found just once. Sequenced here: PBMCs from blood, sampled roughly 45 days after vaccination. Receptors were obtained from a man aged 50 or older who received an inactivated influenza vaccine.

This rearrangement joins TRBV4-3 to TRBJ2-1; a possible D gene is TRBD2 (5 bases). V dropped 0 bases and J dropped 6 bases, with 15 bases sitting between them. CDR3 size: 16 residues. The germline V gene encodes CDR1 LGHNA and CDR2 YSLEER. The CDR3 DNA sequence: TGCGCCAGCAGCCAAGAGGAGGCCCTTGGGGTCAATGAGCAGTTCTTC. Its translation: CASSQEEALGVNEQFF.

CDR3 DNA sequence: TGTGCCAGCAGCTTCGGGAGGGCCGTGCACAATGAGCAGTTCTTC. Translated, it gives CASSFGRAVHNEQFF. The chain employs TRBV7-9 and TRBJ2-1; TRBD2 agrees at 8 bases. The CDR3 runs to 15 residues. Germline-derived CDR1 and CDR2 are SEHNR and FQNEAQ (reference sequence). The trim removed 3 bases at V and 5 bases at J, leaving 6 bases unmatched.

This clonotype was recorded at least ten times. The chain joins TRBV5-1 to TRBJ2-1; no firm D call. Looked up from germline, CDR1 is SGHRS and CDR2 is YFSETQ. The CDR3 runs to 15 residues. V gave up 0 bases and J gave up 5 bases, with 12 bases separating them. CDR3 sequence reads: CASSLGRLENNEQFF. CDR3 DNA: TGCGCCAGCAGCTTGGGGCGGCTAGAGAACAATGAGCAGTTCTTC.

V gene TRBV5-1 combines with J gene TRBJ1-1; D is perhaps TRBD1 (5 bases). The CDR3 loop spans 14 amino acids. V lost 0 bases and J lost 8, with 14 bases in between. The germline CDR1 and CDR2 sequences are SGHRS and YFSETQ. The DNA for the CDR3 is TGCGCCAGCAGCTTGGCTAACACAGGAAACGAAGCTTTCTTT. Protein: CASSLANTGNEAFF. The entire variable domain, with the rest obtained from reference TRBV5-1 and TRBJ1-1, is as follows: KAGVTQTPRYLIKTRGQQVTLSCSPISGHRSVSWYQQTPGQGLQFLFEYFSETQRNKGNFPGRFSGRQFSNSRSEMNVSTLELGDSALYLCASSLANTGNEAFFGQGTRLTVV.

The J gene is TRBJ2-7, the V gene TRBV14; a possible D gene is TRBD2 (6 bases). This CDR3 has 16 residues. V was trimmed by 4 bases and J by 0 bases, leaving 16 bases between them. Germline V gene sequence: CDR1 SGHDN, CDR2 FVKESK. Here the CDR3 reads CASSPTGLWSSYEQYF. DNA of the CDR3: TGTGCCAGCAGCCCGACGGGACTGTGGAGCTCCTACGAGCAGTACTTC.

V gene TRBV20-1 combines with J gene TRBJ2-7, with D tentatively TRBD2 (6 bases). This CDR3 has 16 residues. Germline V gene lookup returns CDR1 DFQATT and CDR2 SNEGSKA (reference sequence). V was pared by 6 bases and J by 0 bases, with 21 bases between. The CDR3 sequence: CSAGNPGLRSSYEQYF. The CDR3 DNA sequence: TGCAGTGCAGGCAACCCGGGACTCAGGAGCTCCTACGAGCAGTACTTC.

A few counts support this clonotype. The CDR3 DNA sequence: TGTGCCAGCAGCATGAAAGGGGGAGAGACCCAGTACTTC. Its translation: CASSMKGGETQYF. This sequence joins TRBV6-6 and TRBJ2-5; D perhaps matches TRBD1 (6 bases). CDR3 size: 13 residues. Germline V CDR1 and CDR2: MNHNY, SVGAGI (reference sequence). V dropped 6 bases and J dropped 4 bases, with 12 bases sitting between them.

This clonotype was seen a few times. The rearrangement joins TRBV20-1 to TRBJ2-2; 10 bases map to TRBD2. Germline CDR1 reads DFQATT; CDR2 reads SNEGSKA (reference sequence). The V segment lost 0 bases and the J segment 3 bases; nucleotides outside the gene matches: 7. The CDR3 is 17 amino acids. The DNA for the CDR3 is TGCAGTGCTAGAGATATCTTAAGCGGGGGGGACACCGGGGAGCTGTTTTTT. Translated: CSARDILSGGDTGELFF.

This clonotype appeared a few times. This chain joins TRBV18 and TRBJ1-6; 7 bases are shared with TRBD1. The CDR3 has 16 amino acids. Trimming at V came to 2 bases and at J to 7 bases, leaving 8 bases not matched to a gene. Germline CDR1 KGHSH, CDR2 LQKENI. The CDR3 nucleotides read TGTGCCAGCTCACCAGCCCCCGGGACAGCCAATTCACCCCTCCACTTT. Translated, it gives CASSPAPGTANSPLHF.

The chain joins TRBV12-3 or TRBV12-4 to TRBJ1-1, with a possible D match to TRBD1 (5 bases). This CDR3 contains 15 residues. V lost 4 bases to trimming and J lost 11 bases, with 23 bases between them. The CDR3 region has the DNA TGTGCCAGCAGTTATGACAGCTTGTCTCGCATGGACGCTTTCTTT. Translated: CASSYDSLSRMDAFF.

This CDR3 reads CASRPGPHRGRGTEAFF. CDR3 in DNA: TGTGCCAGCAGGCCAGGGCCGCACAGGGGGCGGGGGACTGAAGCTTTCTTT. The rearrangement uses TRBV12-3 or TRBV12-4 and TRBJ1-1; 9 bases match TRBD1. The CDR3 sequence is 17 residues long. J was trimmed by 5 bases and V by 6 bases; bases with no gene match: 16.

This clonotype was found many times. V gene TRBV29-1 combines with J gene TRBJ2-1; 14 bases are shared with TRBD2. Germline values: CDR1 SQVTM, CDR2 ANQGSEA. The CDR3 sequence is 13 residues long. Unmatched junction bases numbered 4, after V lost 7 bases and J lost 8 bases. DNA for the CDR3: TGCAGCGCGACTAGCGGGAGGGATCATGAGCAGTTCTTC. Its protein product is CSATSGRDHEQFF.

This clonotype was seen only a few times. The chain joins TRBV11-2 to TRBJ2-7; TRBD1 matches at 9 bases. The J segment lost 8 bases and the V segment lost 4 bases, leaving 9 bases of the junction unmatched. The CDR3 loop spans 14 amino acids. Germline-derived CDR1 and CDR2 are SGHAT and FQNNGV. The DNA of the CDR3 is TGTGCCAGCAGCTCCGGGACAGGGAAGACCCAGCAGTACTTC. This translates into CASSSGTGKTQQYF.

This clonotype was counted only a few times. The gene calls are TRBV7-8 and TRBJ2-1; D is unclear. CDR1 and CDR2 from the germline V gene are SGHVS and FQNEAQ. V gave up 3 bases and J gave up 9 bases, with 15 bases separating them. CDR3 length: 14 residues. In nucleotides, the CDR3 is TGTGCCAGCAGCTTGGGTGCCTTCGAGTCTGAGCAGTTCTTC. Its translation: CASSLGAFESEQFF.

The chain combines TRBV11-2 with TRBJ2-5; perhaps TRBD2 as D (6 bases). Germline V gene sequence: CDR1 SGHAT, CDR2 FQNNGV. This CDR3 region has 15 residues. Trimming cost V 4 bases and J 0 bases, with 12 bases left between them. The CDR3 reads CASSYRGFYQETQYF. Here the CDR3 DNA reads TGTGCCAGCAGCTATCGGGGGTTTTACCAAGAGACCCAGTACTTC. The variable domain in full, completed from reference TRBV11-2 and TRBJ2-5, reads EAGVAQSPRYKIIEKRQSVAFWCNPISGHATLYWYQQILGQGPKLLIQFQNNGVVDDSQLPKDRFSAERLKGVDSTLKIQPAKLEDSAVYLCASSYRGFYQETQYFGPGTRLLVL.

The J gene is TRBJ2-7, the V gene TRBV3-1, with 7 nucleotides matching TRBD2. The CDR3 sequence is 15 residues long. Germline V lookup: CDR1 LGHDT, CDR2 YNNKEL (reference sequence). The V gene end was trimmed by 4 bases and the J gene end by 9 bases; junction bases not matched to a gene: 15. CDR3 amino acids: CASSRGGRSSGGQYF. CDR3 bases: TGTGCCAGCAGCCGCGGGGGACGGAGCTCTGGAGGGCAGTACTTC.

In this sample, this clonotype turned up a few times. The V gene is TRBV7-2, the J gene TRBJ2-1; D not resolved. V shed 6 bases and J shed 12 bases, with 12 bases lying between them. CDR1 is SGHTA and CDR2 is FQGNSA in the germline V gene. The CDR3 consists of 11 residues. CDR3 coding DNA: TGTGCCAGCAGTAATGGAGTAGGGCAGTTCTTC. It translates to CASSNGVGQFF. The complete variable domain, with remaining parts taken from reference TRBV7-2 and TRBJ2-1, reads GAGVSQSPSNKVTEKGKDVELRCDPISGHTALYWYRQSLGQGLEFLIYFQGNSAPDKSGLPSDRFSAERTGGSVSTLTIQRTQQEDSAVYLCASSNGVGQFFGPGTRLTVL.

The rearrangement uses TRBV5-1 and TRBJ2-1; TRBD2 matches 7 bases. The CDR3 length is 15 residues. V was clipped by 3 bases and J by 3 bases; unmatched bases: 6. Germline lookup yields CDR1 SGHRS and CDR2 YFSETQ. The CDR3 DNA reads as TGCGCCAGCAGCTCTAGCGGAGAATTCTACAATGAGCAGTTCTTC. The encoded protein is CASSSSGEFYNEQFF.

The CDR3 DNA is TGTGCCAGCAGCCGAATAAGCGGGACGAGCACAGATACGCAGTATTTT. As protein: CASSRISGTSTDTQYF. This chain uses TRBV7-2 with TRBJ2-3; 7 bases match TRBD2. Germline V lookup: CDR1 SGHTA, CDR2 FQGNSA. The CDR3 is 16 amino acids. V shed 5 bases, J shed 0 bases, and the junction held 8 bases outside the gene matches.

The V call is TRBV27, the J call TRBJ1-6; TRBD1 matches at 8 bases. CDR1 is MNHEY, CDR2 SMNVEV, per germline (reference sequence). This CDR3 is built from 15 residues. With 4 bases clipped from V and 7 bases from J, the junction kept 6 bases outside the gene matches. The CDR3 nucleotides are TGTGCCAGCAGTTCTATCGCAGGGGGCAATTCACCCCTCCACTTT. It encodes CASSSIAGGNSPLHF.